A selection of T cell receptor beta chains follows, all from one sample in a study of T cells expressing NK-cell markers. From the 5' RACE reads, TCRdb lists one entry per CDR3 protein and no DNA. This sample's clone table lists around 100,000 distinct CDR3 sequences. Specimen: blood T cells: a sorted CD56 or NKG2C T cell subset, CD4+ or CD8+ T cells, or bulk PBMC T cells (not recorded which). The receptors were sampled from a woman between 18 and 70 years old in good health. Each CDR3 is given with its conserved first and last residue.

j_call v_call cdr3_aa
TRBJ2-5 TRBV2 CASSWTSGEVEGETQYF
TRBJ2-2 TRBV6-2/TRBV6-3 CASSLDSEAGELFF
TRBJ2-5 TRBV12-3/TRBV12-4 CASGQGAETQYF
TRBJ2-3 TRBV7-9 CASSLDGGFADTQYF
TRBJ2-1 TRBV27 CASSSGEGLYEQFF
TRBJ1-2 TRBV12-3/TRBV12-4 CASSFPWAADYTF
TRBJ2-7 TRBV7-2 CASSLGTGGISSYEQYF
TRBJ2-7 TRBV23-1 CASRPNRAAYEQYF
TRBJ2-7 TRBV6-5 CASSYSRLAGGYEQYF
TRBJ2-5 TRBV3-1 CASSQRTSGNQETQYF
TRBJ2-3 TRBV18 CASSPVGSTDTQYF
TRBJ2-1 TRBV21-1 CASSNPGPINNEQFF
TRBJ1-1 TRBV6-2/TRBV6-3 CASSSPRGYGANTEAFF
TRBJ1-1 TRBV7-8 CASSFGKNTEAFF
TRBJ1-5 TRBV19 CASSIGDQPQHF
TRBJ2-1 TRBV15 CATSRVNYNEQFF
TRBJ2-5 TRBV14 CASSQWKTGYGTQYF
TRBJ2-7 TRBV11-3 CASSLETAGSSYEQYF
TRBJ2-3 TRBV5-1 CASTLPGGVDTQYF
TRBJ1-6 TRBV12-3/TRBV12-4 CASSPRVGSYNSPLHF
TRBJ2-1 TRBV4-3 CASSQDRFSYNEQFF
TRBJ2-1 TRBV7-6 CASSLAEGTEQFF
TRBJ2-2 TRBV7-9 CASSGPGQGYTGELFF
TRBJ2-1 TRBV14 CASSPWGDNEQFF
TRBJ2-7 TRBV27 CASTHGDRVYEQYF
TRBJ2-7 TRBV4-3 CASSQDLGQISYEQYF
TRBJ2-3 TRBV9 CASSARLVAGGHMDTQYF
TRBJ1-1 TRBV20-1 CSAREDTSAEAFF
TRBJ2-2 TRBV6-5 CASSYSGTGGGTGELFF
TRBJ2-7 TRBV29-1 CSVSSGDRVFYEQYF
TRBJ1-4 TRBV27 CASSSKGLNNEKLFF
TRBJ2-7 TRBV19 CASSIEDRSYEQYF
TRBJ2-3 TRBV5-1 CASSLDETVFTNTQYF
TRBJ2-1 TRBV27 CASSIAGGDEFF
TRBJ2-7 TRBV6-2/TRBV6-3 CASSYSDLGTTYEQYF
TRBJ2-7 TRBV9 CASSAGTGPYEQYF
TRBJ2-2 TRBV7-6 CASSSEPGQVLGELFF
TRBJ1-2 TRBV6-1 CASSELAGWYGYTF
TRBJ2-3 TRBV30 CAWSVGRDTQYF
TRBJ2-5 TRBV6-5 CASSYQPFSGRAEETQYF
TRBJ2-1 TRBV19 CASSIAGAVYNEQFF
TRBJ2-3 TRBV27 CASNEVGSTDTQYF
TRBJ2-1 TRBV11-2 CASSLEGGPSSYNEQFF
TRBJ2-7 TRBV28 CASSSGAFTYEQYF
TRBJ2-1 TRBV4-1 CASSPSGLHKYYNEQFF
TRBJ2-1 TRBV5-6 CASTDGGGRDEQFF